This T cell receptor beta chain was identified in a study of shared clonotypes between healthy human individuals. The study's findings and limits: Represented diversity, genetic and exposure-history alike, was limited by few donors.

The run depth of the assay was deep. The method was immunoSEQ multiplex PCR; TCRdb's version includes in-frame clones alone and lacks a portion of them. The repertoire includes about 1 million clones, 70% to 80% of them detected once, and nearly 1.5% sits in the top ten. In regard to this clone: What it recognizes is unknown.

CDR1 is GTSNPN and CDR2 is SVGIG in the germline V gene (reference sequence). V dropped 5 bases and J dropped 4 bases, with 6 bases sitting between them. CDR3 length equals 11 residues. CD4+ cell separation produced CD45RA+ naive and CD45RA-negative memory subsets. V gene TRBV30 combines with J gene TRBJ1-3, with TRBD1 as a possible D gene (6 bases). The TCR originated in a man aged 18 to 35 in good health. Sequenced: memory CD4+ T cells sorted from blood. Subset described: CD45RA-negative fraction. CDR3 coding DNA: TGTGCCTGGGGACAGGGAAACACCATATATTTT. It codes for CAWGQGNTIYF. Full variable domain (missing parts from reference TRBV30 and TRBJ1-3): SQTIHQWPATLVQPVGSPLSLECTVEGTSNPNLYWYRQAAGRGLQLLFYSVGIGQISSEVPQNLSASRPQDRQFILSSKKLLLSDSGFYLCAWGQGNTIYFGEGSWLTVV.